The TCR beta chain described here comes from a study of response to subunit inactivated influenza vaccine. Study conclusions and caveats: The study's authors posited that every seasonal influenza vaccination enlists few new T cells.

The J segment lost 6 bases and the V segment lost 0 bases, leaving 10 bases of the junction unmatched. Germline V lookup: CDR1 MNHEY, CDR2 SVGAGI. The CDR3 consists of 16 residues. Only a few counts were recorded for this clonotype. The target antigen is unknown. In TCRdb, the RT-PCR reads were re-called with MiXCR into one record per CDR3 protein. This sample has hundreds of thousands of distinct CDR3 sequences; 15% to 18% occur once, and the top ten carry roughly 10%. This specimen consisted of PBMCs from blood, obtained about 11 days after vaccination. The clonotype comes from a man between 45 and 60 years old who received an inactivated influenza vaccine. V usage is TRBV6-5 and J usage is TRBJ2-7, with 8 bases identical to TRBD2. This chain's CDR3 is CASSYSITGGPSEQYF. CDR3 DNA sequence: TGTGCCAGCAGTTACTCGATAACGGGAGGGCCTAGCGAGCAGTACTTC.